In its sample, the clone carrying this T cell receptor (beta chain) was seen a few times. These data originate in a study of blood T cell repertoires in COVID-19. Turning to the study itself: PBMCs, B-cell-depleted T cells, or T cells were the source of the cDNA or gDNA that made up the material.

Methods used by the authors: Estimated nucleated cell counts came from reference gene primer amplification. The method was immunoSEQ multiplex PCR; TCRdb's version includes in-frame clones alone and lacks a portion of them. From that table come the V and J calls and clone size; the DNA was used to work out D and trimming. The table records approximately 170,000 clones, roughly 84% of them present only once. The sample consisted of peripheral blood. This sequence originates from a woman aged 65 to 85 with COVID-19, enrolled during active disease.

The CDR3 sequence: CASSLRGDSGNQPQHF. CDR3 coding DNA: TGTGCCAGCAGCTTGAGAGGGGACTCAGGCAATCAGCCCCAGCATTTT. The chain has TRBV5-5 and TRBJ1-5; the D gene is possibly TRBD1 (5 bases). Germline V gene lookup returns CDR1 SGHKS and CDR2 YYEKEE (reference sequence). With 1 base removed from V and 2 bases from J, the gap between germline ends came to 13 bases. The CDR3 is made up of 16 amino acids.